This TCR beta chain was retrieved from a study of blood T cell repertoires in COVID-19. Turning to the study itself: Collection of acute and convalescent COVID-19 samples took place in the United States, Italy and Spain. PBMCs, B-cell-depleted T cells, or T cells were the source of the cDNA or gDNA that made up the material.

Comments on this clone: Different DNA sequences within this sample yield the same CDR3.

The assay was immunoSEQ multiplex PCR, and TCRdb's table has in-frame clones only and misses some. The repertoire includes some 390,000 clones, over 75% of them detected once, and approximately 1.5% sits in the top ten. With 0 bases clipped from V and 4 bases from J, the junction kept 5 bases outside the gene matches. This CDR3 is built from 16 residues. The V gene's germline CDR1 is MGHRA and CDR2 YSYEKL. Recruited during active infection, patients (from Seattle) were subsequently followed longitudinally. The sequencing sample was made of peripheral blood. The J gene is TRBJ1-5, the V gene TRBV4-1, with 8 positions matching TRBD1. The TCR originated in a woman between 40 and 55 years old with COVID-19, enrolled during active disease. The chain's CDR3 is CASSQDRGQGNQPQHF. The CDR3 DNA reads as TGCGCCAGCAGCCAAGATCGAGGACAGGGTAATCAGCCCCAGCATTTT.